The next 20 T cell receptor beta chains were all read from a single sample in a study of CD8 T cells in Susac syndrome. With random hexamers, about 0.45 to 1 ug RNA was reverse transcribed. MiXCR, run by TCRdb on the immunoSEQ multiplex PCR reads, gives a single entry per CDR3 protein. This sample has about 120,000 distinct CDR3 sequences, with around 95% found just once. Sequencing was performed on CD4+ T cells from PBMCs. The receptors derive from a human donor in good health.

The genes are TRBV24-1 and TRBJ2-3; D is possibly TRBD1 or TRBD2 (6 bases each). CDR3 length equals 15 residues. From germline, CDR1 is KGHDR and CDR2 SFDVKD. The V end lost 3 bases, the J end lost 6 bases, and 15 bases lay between the germline ends. The CDR3 DNA sequence: TGTGCCACCAGTGATGGGGGGCAGGGCTCGGATACGCAGTATTTT. It codes for CATSDGGQGSDTQYF.

The chain joins TRBV20-1 to TRBJ2-2; TRBD2 aligns across 8 bases. This CDR3 comprises 13 residues. Germline V gives CDR1 DFQATT, CDR2 SNEGSKA (reference sequence). Trimming cost V 6 bases and J 6 bases; bases outside gene matches: 6. CDR3 region: CSAPGRVAGELFF. As DNA, the CDR3 is TGCAGTGCCCCCGGGAGGGTTGCCGGGGAGCTGTTTTTT.

The chain has TRBV6-5 and TRBJ2-1; D possibly uses TRBD1 or TRBD2 (5 bases each). The CDR3 is 13 residues long. Trimming pared 6 bases from V and 1 base from J, leaving 7 bases between. Germline V gives CDR1 MNHEY, CDR2 SVGAGI. In DNA, the CDR3 is TGTGCCAGCAGGGGGGAGTCCTACAATGAGCAGTTCTTC. Translated, it gives CASRGESYNEQFF.

In nucleotides, the CDR3 is TGTGCCAGCAGCCCGAGCGGGAGGGCCCGAGAGCAGTACTTC. This sequence encodes CASSPSGRAREQYF. V and J are TRBV11-1 and TRBJ2-7, with 10 bases that match TRBD2. CDR3 size: 14 residues. The germline V gene has CDR1 SGHAT and CDR2 FQDESV (reference sequence). Losses at the gene ends were 5 bases for V and 7 bases for J; bases not matched to a gene: 8.

The chain has TRBV6-2 or TRBV6-3 and TRBJ2-7; D uncertain. Germline-derived CDR1 and CDR2 are MNHEY and SVGEGT. V lost 0 bases to trimming and J lost 3 bases, with 9 bases between them. The CDR3 length is 14 residues. CDR3 amino acids: CASSYSGLDYEQYF. The CDR3 DNA reads TGTGCCAGCAGTTACTCGGGCCTAGACTACGAGCAGTACTTC.

The rearrangement links TRBV6-5 to TRBJ2-1; 8 bases agree with TRBD2. CDR3 length: 14 amino acids. In germline, CDR1 is MNHEY, CDR2 SVGAGI. The V gene end was trimmed by 6 bases and the J gene end by 10 bases; junction bases not matched to a gene: 11. CDR3 coding DNA: TGTGCCAGCAGAAACAATGGGCTAGCGGGCGAGCAGTTCTTC. Translating it yields CASRNNGLAGEQFF.

This clonotype appeared once. The chain is built from TRBV28 and TRBJ2-5; possibly TRBD2 for D (5 bases). The V end lost 5 bases, the J end lost 6 bases, and 10 bases lay between the germline ends. This CDR3 contains 12 residues. Germline loops: CDR1 MDHEN, CDR2 SYDVKM. In nucleotides, the CDR3 is TGTGCCAGCAGTAAGGGAGTTCAGACCCAGTACTTC. This translates into CASSKGVQTQYF.

The V and J genes are TRBV24-1 and TRBJ2-2; 7 nucleotides match TRBD2. Germline V gene data show CDR1 as KGHDR and CDR2 as SFDVKD. V shed 4 bases and J 3 bases; nucleotides not matched to a gene: 13. CDR3 length: 18 residues. As DNA, the CDR3 is TGTGCCACCAGTGAATGGAGGTGGGAGGGGCGAGACACCGGGGAGCTGTTTTTT. The encoded protein is CATSEWRWEGRDTGELFF.

J is TRBJ1-1 and V is TRBV6-2 or TRBV6-3; D is possibly TRBD1 (5 bases). This CDR3 has 15 residues. Trimming pared 6 bases from V and 0 bases from J, leaving 14 bases between. Germline values: CDR1 MNHEY, CDR2 SVGEGT. This CDR3 reads CASSHRTGVNTEAFF. In DNA, the CDR3 is TGTGCCAGCAGCCACAGGACCGGGGTGAACACTGAAGCTTTCTTT.

The chain uses TRBV27 and TRBJ2-2, with a weak D call TRBD1 (5 bases). Germline CDR1 MNHEY, CDR2 SMNVEV (reference sequence). This CDR3 has 14 amino acids. V lost 7 bases, J lost 4 bases, and 13 bases lay in between. The CDR3 region is CASTGRYLTGELFF. As DNA, the CDR3 is TGTGCCAGCACAGGGCGATACCTCACCGGGGAGCTGTTTTTT.

This clonotype has just a few counts. The rearrangement uses TRBV3-1 and TRBJ2-7; tentative D call: TRBD1 (5 bases). Germline V gene lookup returns CDR1 LGHDT and CDR2 YNNKEL (reference sequence). This CDR3 is 14 amino acids long. V dropped 5 bases and J dropped 2 bases, with 13 bases sitting between them. This CDR3 is CASSGRVGTYEQYF. CDR3 nucleotides: TGTGCCAGCAGCGGCAGGGTAGGAACCTACGAGCAGTACTTC.

This chain uses TRBV7-2 with TRBJ2-7; D is undetermined. The germline CDR1 and CDR2 sequences are SGHTA and FQGNSA. The germline V and J ends were trimmed by 2 bases and 5 bases, with 10 bases remaining between them. The CDR3 sequence is 13 residues long. This CDR3 reads CASSLKVTHEQYF. The CDR3 DNA reads as TGTGCCAGCAGCTTAAAGGTGACCCACGAGCAGTACTTC.

V usage is TRBV18 and J usage is TRBJ1-1, with 9 bases matching TRBD1. Germline loops: CDR1 KGHSH, CDR2 LQKENI. CDR3 length: 17 residues. V was pared by 4 bases and J by 2 bases, with 11 bases of the junction left unmatched. This CDR3 is CASSRKPGQGLNTEAFF. The CDR3 bases are TGTGCCAGCTCACGTAAGCCCGGACAGGGGTTAAACACTGAAGCTTTCTTT.

The chain joins TRBV2 to TRBJ1-6; D perhaps matches TRBD1 (5 bases). CDR3 length: 14 residues. Germline V gene sequence: CDR1 SNHLY, CDR2 FYNNEI. V shed 4 bases and J shed 8 bases, with 12 bases lying between them. For the CDR3, the DNA is TGTGCCAGCAGTGGGACACTGCCGGATTCACCCCTCCACTTT. It encodes CASSGTLPDSPLHF.

CDR3 sequence: CSVKDVRTEAFF. In DNA, the CDR3 is TGCAGCGTGAAGGACGTACGCACTGAAGCTTTCTTT. The rearrangement joins TRBV29-1 to TRBJ1-1, with D unclear. Deletions cut 6 bases from V and 4 bases from J, with 12 bases between. The CDR3 spans 12 residues. Germline CDR1 is SQVTM and CDR2 is ANQGSEA.

This sequence joins TRBV5-1 and TRBJ2-7, with D possibly being TRBD1 or TRBD2 (5 bases each). The V end was cut by 4 bases, the J end by 6 bases, with 14 bases between. This CDR3 comprises 13 residues. CDR1 is SGHRS, CDR2 YFSETQ, per germline. The CDR3 DNA is TGCGCCAGCAGCCCCGGGACCCCCAGCGAGCAGTACTTC. As protein: CASSPGTPSEQYF.

The rearrangement links TRBV4-1 to TRBJ2-3; tentative D call: TRBD2 (5 bases). CDR3 length equals 15 residues. V lost 1 base, J lost 1 base, and 9 bases lay in between. Germline V gene data show CDR1 as MGHRA and CDR2 as YSYEKL. CDR3 DNA sequence: TGCGCCAGCAGCCAAGGCGAGGGAGGCACAGATACGCAGTATTTT. Its translation: CASSQGEGGTDTQYF.

This chain connects TRBV5-1 to TRBJ2-3, with D possibly TRBD2 on 6 matching bases. Germline loops: CDR1 SGHRS, CDR2 YFSETQ. V lost 4 bases and J lost 0, with 21 bases in between. This CDR3 has 18 residues. The CDR3 bases are TGCGCCAGCAGCCGGAAGGCGGGATTACCCTCTAGCACAGATACGCAGTATTTT. Translating it yields CASSRKAGLPSSTDTQYF.

The CDR3 DNA sequence: TGTGCCAGCAGCTTATTTGAGGGAAACACCGGGGAGCTGTTTTTT. This sequence encodes CASSLFEGNTGELFF. The rearrangement uses TRBV7-2 and TRBJ2-2; a weak D match, TRBD2 (5 bases). Germline CDR1 is SGHTA and CDR2 is FQGNSA. V lost 2 bases to trimming and J lost 2 bases, with 9 bases between them. This CDR3 region has 15 residues.

This clonotype was counted once. The CDR3 region has the DNA TGTGCCAGCAGTTTCCTCGACAGGGGCCGCCTTGAGTACGAGCAGTACTTC. It translates to CASSFLDRGRLEYEQYF. J is TRBJ2-7 and V is TRBV12-3 or TRBV12-4, with TRBD1 matching over 8 bases. The CDR3 is 17 residues long. V dropped 3 bases and J dropped 4; count of bases not matched to a gene: 14.